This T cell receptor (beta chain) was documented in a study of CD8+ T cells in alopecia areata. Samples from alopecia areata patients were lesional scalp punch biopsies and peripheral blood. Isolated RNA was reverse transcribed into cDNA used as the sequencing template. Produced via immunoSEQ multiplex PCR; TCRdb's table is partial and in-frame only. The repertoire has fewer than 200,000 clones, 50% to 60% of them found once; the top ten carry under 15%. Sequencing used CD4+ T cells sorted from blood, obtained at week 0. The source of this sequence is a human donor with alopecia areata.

This CDR3 is CAIRDSTGELFF. The CDR3, as DNA: TGTGCCATCAGAGACAGCACCGGGGAGCTGTTTTTT. The rearrangement links TRBV10-3 to TRBJ2-2; D possibly corresponds to TRBD1 (5 bases). Trimming left V 6 bases short and J 4 bases short, with 6 bases between. CDR3 size: 12 residues. CDR1 and CDR2 from the germline V gene are ENHRY and SYGVKD.